The 22 T cell receptor beta chains below all came from one sample that was sequenced in a study of neurological immune-mediated disorders (dated by TCRdb to 2018 to 2020). The protocol used for the library was 5' RACE. Sequencing instrument: Illumina HiSeq 2500. TCRdb itself trimmed the public reads at Q25 with fastp, ran MiXCR and retained productive beta chains. Rows merge per CDR3 protein into single entries with the most common DNA and genes. The table for this sample lists about 58,000 distinct CDR3 sequences; less than 4.5% of them were counted only once. The ten largest clones add up to roughly 1.5% of the sample. The sample was PBMCs. The receptors derive from a man aged 25 to 40 with multiple sclerosis.

This clonotype has ten or more counts. The chain has TRBV28 and TRBJ1-2; D remains unclear. The CDR3 extends over 13 amino acids. Trimming removed 2 bases from V and 3 bases from J, with 7 bases in between. Germline assignment: CDR1 MDHEN and CDR2 SYDVKM. The CDR3 region is CASSLGGYYGYTF. CDR3 DNA sequence: TGTGCCAGCAGTTTAGGCGGCTACTATGGCTACACCTTC.

The sample holds many counts of this clonotype. The rearrangement joins TRBV7-2 to TRBJ1-6; D perhaps matches TRBD1 (5 bases). The CDR3 length is 15 residues. The germline V gene has CDR1 SGHTA and CDR2 FQGNSA. V lost 5 bases to trimming and J lost 9 bases, with 17 bases between them. The CDR3 nucleotides are TGTGCCAGCAGCGCGGGGGGGTCGGTGGTTTCACCCCTCCACTTT. It encodes CASSAGGSVVSPLHF.

This clonotype has ten or more counts. This chain connects TRBV29-1 to TRBJ2-7; no firm D call. Germline assignment: CDR1 SQVTM and CDR2 ANQGSEA. Trimming pared 7 bases from V and 1 base from J, leaving 8 bases between. The CDR3 sequence is 11 residues long. The CDR3 spells CSAQESYEQYF. CDR3 nucleotides: TGCAGCGCTCAAGAGTCCTACGAGCAGTACTTC.

The genes are TRBV7-2 and TRBJ2-1; tentatively, D is TRBD2 (5 bases). The CDR3 covers 14 residues. The germline gives CDR1 SGHTA, CDR2 FQGNSA. V was shortened by 2 bases and J by 6 bases, with 11 bases between the two germline ends. The CDR3, as DNA: TGTGCCAGCAGCTTAAGTGATGGGAGCAATGAGCAGTTCTTC. Its protein product is CASSLSDGSNEQFF. The full variable domain, rest sourced from reference TRBV7-2 and TRBJ2-1, is GAGVSQSPSNKVTEKGKDVELRCDPISGHTALYWYRQSLGQGLEFLIYFQGNSAPDKSGLPSDRFSAERTGGSVSTLTIQRTQQEDSAVYLCASSLSDGSNEQFFGPGTRLTVL.

This clonotype was detected many times. The chain is built from TRBV3-1 and TRBJ2-1, with 8 nucleotides matching TRBD1. J was trimmed by 10 bases and V by 3 bases; bases with no gene match: 5. The CDR3 length is 13 residues. Per the germline V gene, CDR1 is LGHDT and CDR2 is YNNKEL (reference sequence). The CDR3 protein is CASSHRQGKEQFF. The CDR3 nucleotides are TGTGCCAGCAGCCATCGACAGGGGAAGGAGCAGTTCTTC.

In this sample, this clonotype turned up many times. The V and J genes are TRBV27 and TRBJ1-5, with D tentatively TRBD1 (6 bases). The CDR3 spans 14 residues. Germline V gene sequence: CDR1 MNHEY, CDR2 SMNVEV (reference sequence). V dropped 6 bases and J dropped 2 bases, with 11 bases sitting between them. The CDR3: CASRQGWGNQPQHF. For the CDR3, the DNA is TGTGCCAGCAGACAGGGATGGGGCAATCAGCCCCAGCATTTT.

This clonotype was counted a few times. This rearrangement joins TRBV27 to TRBJ1-3; D perhaps matches TRBD1 (5 bases). The germline gives CDR1 MNHEY, CDR2 SMNVEV (reference sequence). V lost 7 bases to trimming and J lost 2 bases, with 15 bases between them. CDR3 length: 15 residues. The CDR3 sequence: CASTSGVGAGNTIYF. CDR3 nucleotide sequence: TGTGCCAGCACCTCGGGGGTCGGAGCTGGAAACACCATATATTTT.

This clonotype was detected only a few times. V is TRBV14 and J is TRBJ2-2, with D uncertain. Per the germline V gene, CDR1 is SGHDN and CDR2 is FVKESK. The CDR3 is 15 residues long. V shed 1 base and J shed 1 base, with 7 bases lying between them. In nucleotides, the CDR3 is TGTGCCAGCAGCCAAGTCCACAAGAACACCGGGGAGCTGTTTTTT. It codes for CASSQVHKNTGELFF.

This clonotype was seen ten or more times. The chain couples TRBV20-1 to TRBJ1-1; weak D call: TRBD1 (6 bases). Germline V gene sequence: CDR1 DFQATT, CDR2 SNEGSKA (reference sequence). The CDR3 totals 15 residues. V was clipped by 5 bases and J by 2 bases, with 18 bases between them. CDR3 DNA: TGCAGTGCTTCTGCACCCGGGACAAGCAACACTGAAGCTTTCTTT. Protein: CSASAPGTSNTEAFF.

Many counts were recorded for this clonotype. The V gene is TRBV18, the J gene TRBJ1-1, with D tentatively TRBD1 (5 bases). Trimming left V 2 bases short and J 4 bases short, with 17 bases between. The V gene's germline CDR1 is KGHSH and CDR2 LQKENI. The CDR3 extends over 16 amino acids. The CDR3 is CASSPKGFTGTTEAFF. The CDR3 DNA sequence: TGTGCCAGCTCACCAAAGGGGTTTACGGGGACCACTGAAGCTTTCTTT. The variable domain in full, with the rest retrieved from reference TRBV18 and TRBJ1-1, is NAGVMQNPRHLVRRRGQEARLRCSPMKGHSHVYWYRQLPEEGLKFMVYLQKENIIDESGMPKERFSAEFPKEGPSILRIQQVVRGDSAAYFCASSPKGFTGTTEAFFGQGTRLTVV.

This clonotype has at least ten counts. The J gene is TRBJ2-7, the V gene TRBV6-6; 9 nucleotides agree with TRBD2. V lost 5 bases, J lost 6 bases, and 5 bases stayed unmatched. Germline CDR1 MNHNY, CDR2 SVGAGI (reference sequence). CDR3 length: 13 amino acids. The CDR3 DNA is TGTGCCAGCAGTAAAATAGCGGGAGCCGAGCAGTACTTC. The encoded protein is CASSKIAGAEQYF.

The chain couples TRBV19 to TRBJ1-2; D is undetermined. Germline-derived CDR1 and CDR2 are LNHDA and SQIVND (reference sequence). CDR3 size: 13 residues. V shed 2 bases and J shed 8 bases, with 12 bases lying between them. The DNA of the CDR3 is TGTGCCAGTAGTATAACCTCGACGGGCGGCTACACCTTC. Protein: CASSITSTGGYTF. The variable domain in full, with the rest retrieved from reference TRBV19 and TRBJ1-2, is DGGITQSPKYLFRKEGQNVTLSCEQNLNHDAMYWYRQDPGQGLRLIYYSQIVNDFQKGDIAEGYSVSREKKESFPLTVTSAQKNPTAFYLCASSITSTGGYTFGSGTRLTVV.

This clonotype was found many times. A read error may account for a junction end that differs from germline. The V and J genes are TRBV20-1 and TRBJ1-5; the D is unclear. The CDR3 has 15 residues. The V gene's germline CDR1 is DFQATT and CDR2 SNEGSKA (reference sequence). CDR3 in DNA: TGCAGTGCTAGCCCGGACGGCTATAGCAATCAGCCCCAGAATTTT. This sequence encodes CSASPDGYSNQPQNF.

This clonotype was counted at least ten times. V gene TRBV14 combines with J gene TRBJ2-7, with D unresolved. This CDR3 is 14 amino acids long. The germline V gene has CDR1 SGHDN and CDR2 FVKESK. V was cut by 0 bases and J by 6 bases, with 12 bases left in between. CDR3 amino acids: CASSQDLGIGEQYF. Here the CDR3 DNA reads TGTGCCAGCAGCCAAGATCTAGGGATCGGCGAGCAGTACTTC.

This clonotype was seen at least ten times. The gene calls are TRBV5-1 and TRBJ2-3, with a weak D call TRBD1 (6 bases). Germline assignment: CDR1 SGHRS and CDR2 YFSETQ. The CDR3 covers 16 residues. V dropped 0 bases and J dropped 2 bases, with 13 bases sitting between them. Written as DNA, the CDR3 is TGCGCCAGCAGCTTGGGTGGCAGGGGCATCACAGATACGCAGTATTTT. Its protein product is CASSLGGRGITDTQYF.

This clonotype appeared many times. The chain carries TRBV15 and TRBJ2-1, with 10 bases identical to TRBD1. The CDR3 is 15 residues long. CDR1 and CDR2 from the germline V gene are LNHNV and YYDKDF (reference sequence). J gave up 7 bases and V 1 base, and 4 bases lay outside the gene matches. CDR3 DNA sequence: TGTGCCACCAGCAGAGGAGACAGGGGGCTTAATGAGCAGTTCTTC. Its translation: CATSRGDRGLNEQFF.

This clonotype showed up many times. CDR3 protein: CASSYPTGNTEAFF. As DNA, the CDR3 is TGTGCCAGCAGCTACCCAACAGGGAACACTGAAGCTTTCTTT. This sequence joins TRBV5-6 and TRBJ1-1; possible D gene TRBD1, 5 bases. Germline CDR1 is SGHDT and CDR2 is YYEEEE. The germline V and J ends were trimmed by 3 bases and 1 base, with 10 bases remaining between them. The CDR3 totals 14 residues. The variable domain in full, with the rest retrieved from reference TRBV5-6 and TRBJ1-1, is DAGVTQSPTHLIKTRGQQVTLRCSPKSGHDTVSWYQQALGQGPQFIFQYYEEEERQRGNFPDRFSGHQFPNYSSELNVNALLLGDSALYLCASSYPTGNTEAFFGQGTRLTVV.

There are many counts of this clonotype. This chain joins TRBV12-3 or TRBV12-4 and TRBJ1-5; D perhaps matches TRBD1 (5 bases). The ends were cut back, 2 bases at V and 4 bases at J, with 12 bases in the middle. The CDR3 loop spans 15 amino acids. This CDR3 reads CASSLTQGGNQPQHF. The CDR3 region has the DNA TGTGCCAGCAGTTTAACGCAGGGAGGTAATCAGCCCCAGCATTTT.

This clonotype has at least ten counts. The J gene is TRBJ2-1, the V gene TRBV11-2; 15 bases map to TRBD2. V lost 1 base and J lost 4; bases outside the gene matches: 8. CDR1 is SGHAT, CDR2 FQNNGV, per germline. CDR3 size: 19 residues. CDR3 bases: TGTGCCAGCAGCTTAGGTTTCGGACTAGCGGGGGGGAAATACAATGAGCAGTTCTTC. Protein: CASSLGFGLAGGKYNEQFF.

This clonotype was seen repeatedly, ten times or more. V is TRBV11-2 and J is TRBJ1-1; tentatively, D is TRBD1 (5 bases). From germline, CDR1 is SGHAT and CDR2 FQNNGV. The CDR3 extends over 14 amino acids. V lost 0 bases and J 1 base, leaving 6 bases between the germline ends. The CDR3 DNA follows: TGTGCCAGCAGCTTAGATGGGGGGAACACTGAAGCTTTCTTT. Protein sequence: CASSLDGGNTEAFF.

This clonotype was observed at least ten times. The rearrangement uses TRBV15 and TRBJ1-1; 9 bases are shared with TRBD1. Trimming at V came to 1 base and at J to 6 bases, leaving 9 bases not matched to a gene. Per the germline V gene, CDR1 is LNHNV and CDR2 is YYDKDF (reference sequence). The CDR3 spans 16 residues. The CDR3 loop reads CATSRGTGGGTSEAFF. The CDR3 coding sequence is TGTGCCACCAGCAGAGGTACAGGGGGCGGGACTTCTGAAGCTTTCTTT.

There are many counts of this clonotype. The DNA of the CDR3 is TGCGCCAGCAGCCAGGGGGCTGGGGAGACCCAGTACTTC. This codes for CASSQGAGETQYF. The V call is TRBV5-1, the J call TRBJ2-5; TRBD1 matches at 8 bases. This CDR3 is 13 amino acids long. Germline values: CDR1 SGHRS, CDR2 YFSETQ. J lost 5 bases, V lost 4 bases, and 4 bases had no gene match. The full variable domain, completed using reference TRBV5-1 and TRBJ2-5, is KAGVTQTPRYLIKTRGQQVTLSCSPISGHRSVSWYQQTPGQGLQFLFEYFSETQRNKGNFPGRFSGRQFSNSRSEMNVSTLELGDSALYLCASSQGAGETQYFGPGTRLLVL.